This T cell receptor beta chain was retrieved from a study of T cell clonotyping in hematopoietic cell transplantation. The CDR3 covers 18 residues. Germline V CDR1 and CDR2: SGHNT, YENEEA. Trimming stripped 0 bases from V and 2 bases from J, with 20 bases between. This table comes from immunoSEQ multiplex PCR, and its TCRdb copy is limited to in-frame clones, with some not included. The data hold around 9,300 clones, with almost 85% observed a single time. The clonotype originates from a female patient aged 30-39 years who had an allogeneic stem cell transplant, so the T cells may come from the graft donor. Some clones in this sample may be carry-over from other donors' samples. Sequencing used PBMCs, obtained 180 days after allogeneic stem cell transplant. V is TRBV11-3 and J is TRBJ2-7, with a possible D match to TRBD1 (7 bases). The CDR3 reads CASSLESGGGQGTYEQYF. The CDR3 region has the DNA TGTGCCAGCAGCTTAGAAAGCGGAGGGGGCCAGGGGACCTACGAGCAGTACTTC.